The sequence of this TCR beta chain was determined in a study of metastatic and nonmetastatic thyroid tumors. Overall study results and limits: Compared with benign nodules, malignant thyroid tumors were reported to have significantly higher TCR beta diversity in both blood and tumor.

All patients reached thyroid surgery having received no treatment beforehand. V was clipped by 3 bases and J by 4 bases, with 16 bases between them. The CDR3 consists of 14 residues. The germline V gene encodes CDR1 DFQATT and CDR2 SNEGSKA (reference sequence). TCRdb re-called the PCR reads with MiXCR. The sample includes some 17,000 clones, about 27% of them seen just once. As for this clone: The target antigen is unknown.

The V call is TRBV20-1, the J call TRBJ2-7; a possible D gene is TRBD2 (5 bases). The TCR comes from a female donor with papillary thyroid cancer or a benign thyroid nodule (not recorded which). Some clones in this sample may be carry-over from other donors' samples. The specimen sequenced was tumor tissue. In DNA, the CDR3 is TGCAGTGCTAGGGAGGCATCTGTGAGATACGAGCAGTACTTC. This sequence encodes CSAREASVRYEQYF.